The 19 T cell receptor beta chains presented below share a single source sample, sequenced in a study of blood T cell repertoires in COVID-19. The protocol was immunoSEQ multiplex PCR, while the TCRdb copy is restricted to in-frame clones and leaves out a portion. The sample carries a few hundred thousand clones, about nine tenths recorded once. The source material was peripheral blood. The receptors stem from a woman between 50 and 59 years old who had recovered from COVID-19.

The CDR3 DNA reads as TGCGCCAGCAGCTTGTTTCAGGGCTCTGGAAACACCATATATTTT. Encoded protein: CASSLFQGSGNTIYF. V usage is TRBV5-1 and J usage is TRBJ1-3, with D perhaps matching TRBD1 (5 bases). Germline-derived CDR1 and CDR2 are SGHRS and YFSETQ. Trimming removed 1 base from V and 0 bases from J, with 8 bases in between. The CDR3 loop spans 15 amino acids. Full variable domain (outside the CDR3, taken from reference TRBV5-1 and TRBJ1-3): KAGVTQTPRYLIKTRGQQVTLSCSPISGHRSVSWYQQTPGQGLQFLFEYFSETQRNKGNFPGRFSGRQFSNSRSEMNVSTLELGDSALYLCASSLFQGSGNTIYFGEGSWLTVV.

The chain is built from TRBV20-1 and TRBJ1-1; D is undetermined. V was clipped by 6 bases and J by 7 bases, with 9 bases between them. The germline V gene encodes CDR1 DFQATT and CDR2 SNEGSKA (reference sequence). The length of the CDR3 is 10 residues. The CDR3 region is CSARHNEAFF. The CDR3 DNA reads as TGCAGTGCCAGGCACAATGAAGCTTTCTTT.

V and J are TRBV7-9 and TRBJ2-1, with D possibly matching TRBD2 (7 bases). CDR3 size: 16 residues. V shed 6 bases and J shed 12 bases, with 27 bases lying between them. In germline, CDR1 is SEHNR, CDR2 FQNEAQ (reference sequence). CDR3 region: CASSPGGGLAAQGQFF. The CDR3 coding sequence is TGTGCCAGCAGTCCAGGCGGGGGCCTAGCGGCACAAGGGCAGTTCTTC. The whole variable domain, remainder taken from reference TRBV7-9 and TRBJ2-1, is DTGVSQNPRHKITKRGQNVTFRCDPISEHNRLYWYRQTLGQGPEFLTYFQNEAQLEKSRLLSDRFSAERPKGSFSTLEIQRTEQGDSAMYLCASSPGGGLAAQGQFFGPGTRLTVL.

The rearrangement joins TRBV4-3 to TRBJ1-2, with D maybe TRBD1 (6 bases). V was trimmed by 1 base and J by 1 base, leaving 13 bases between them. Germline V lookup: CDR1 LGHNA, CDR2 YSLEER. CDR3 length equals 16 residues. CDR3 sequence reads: CASSQGRAGVNYGYTF. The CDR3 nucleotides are TGCGCCAGCAGCCAAGGACGAGCAGGGGTTAACTATGGCTACACCTTC.

The CDR3 bases are TGTGCCAGTAAGGGGGGGACAGGGGTAACTGAAGCTTTCTTT. Translation: CASKGGTGVTEAFF. The V call is TRBV19, the J call TRBJ1-1; 10 bases are a match to TRBD1. Germline V gene data show CDR1 as LNHDA and CDR2 as SQIVND (reference sequence). CDR3 length equals 14 residues. Germline trimming cut 7 bases from V and 5 bases from J; bases unmatched to any gene: 7.

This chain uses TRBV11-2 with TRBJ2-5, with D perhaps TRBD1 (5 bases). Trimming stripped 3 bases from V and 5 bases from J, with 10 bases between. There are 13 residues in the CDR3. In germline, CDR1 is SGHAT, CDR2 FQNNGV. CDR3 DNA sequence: TGTGCCAGCAGCTTCGGCCAGGGTGAGACCCAGTACTTC. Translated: CASSFGQGETQYF.

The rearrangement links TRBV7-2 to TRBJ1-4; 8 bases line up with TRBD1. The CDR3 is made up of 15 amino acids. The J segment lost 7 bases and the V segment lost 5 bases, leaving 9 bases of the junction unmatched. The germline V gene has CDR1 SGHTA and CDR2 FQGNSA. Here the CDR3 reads CASSPRTGYLEKLFF. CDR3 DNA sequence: TGTGCCAGCAGCCCGAGGACAGGGTACCTTGAAAAACTGTTTTTT. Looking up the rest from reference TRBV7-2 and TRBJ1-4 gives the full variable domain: GAGVSQSPSNKVTEKGKDVELRCDPISGHTALYWYRQSLGQGLEFLIYFQGNSAPDKSGLPSDRFSAERTGGSVSTLTIQRTQQEDSAVYLCASSPRTGYLEKLFFGSGTQLSVL.

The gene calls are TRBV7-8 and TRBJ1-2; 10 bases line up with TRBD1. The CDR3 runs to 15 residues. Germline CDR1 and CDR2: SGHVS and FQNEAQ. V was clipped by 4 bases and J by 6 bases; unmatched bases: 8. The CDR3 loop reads CASSSLLGTGDGYTF. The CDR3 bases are TGTGCCAGCAGCTCATTACTCGGGACAGGGGATGGCTACACCTTC.

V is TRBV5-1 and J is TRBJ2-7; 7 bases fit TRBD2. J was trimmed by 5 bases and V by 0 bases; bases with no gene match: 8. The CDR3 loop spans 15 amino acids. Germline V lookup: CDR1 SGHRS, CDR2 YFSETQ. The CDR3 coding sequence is TGCGCCAGCAGCTTGGTACCGGGACTAAGCGACGAGCAGTACTTC. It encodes CASSLVPGLSDEQYF.

CDR3 nucleotide sequence: TGTGCCAGCAGTTACGCGGCAGGGTATGGCTACACCTTC. This gives the protein CASSYAAGYGYTF. The J gene is TRBJ1-2, the V gene TRBV6-6; D perhaps matches TRBD1 (5 bases). Germline assignment: CDR1 MNHNY and CDR2 SVGAGI (reference sequence). The CDR3 consists of 13 residues. Deletions cut 2 bases from V and 5 bases from J, with 9 bases between.

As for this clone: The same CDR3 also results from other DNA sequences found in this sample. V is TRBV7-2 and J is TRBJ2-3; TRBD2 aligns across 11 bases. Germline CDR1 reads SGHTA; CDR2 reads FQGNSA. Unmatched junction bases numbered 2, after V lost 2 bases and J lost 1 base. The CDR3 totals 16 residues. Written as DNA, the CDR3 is TGTGCCAGCAGCTTAACTAGCGGGAGAGGCACAGATACGCAGTATTTT. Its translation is CASSLTSGRGTDTQYF.

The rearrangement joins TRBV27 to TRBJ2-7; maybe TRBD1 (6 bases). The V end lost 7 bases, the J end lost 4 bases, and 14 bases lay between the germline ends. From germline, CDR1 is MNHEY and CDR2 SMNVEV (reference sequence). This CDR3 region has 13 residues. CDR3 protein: CASTLRTGYEQYF. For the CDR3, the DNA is TGTGCCAGCACGTTGCGAACAGGGTACGAGCAGTACTTC.

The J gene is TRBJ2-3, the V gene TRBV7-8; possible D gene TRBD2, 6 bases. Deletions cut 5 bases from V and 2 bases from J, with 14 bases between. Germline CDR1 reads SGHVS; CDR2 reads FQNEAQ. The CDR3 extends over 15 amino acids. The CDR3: CASSRRLGPTDTQYF. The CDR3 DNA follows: TGTGCCAGCAGCCGGAGACTAGGACCCACAGATACGCAGTATTTT.

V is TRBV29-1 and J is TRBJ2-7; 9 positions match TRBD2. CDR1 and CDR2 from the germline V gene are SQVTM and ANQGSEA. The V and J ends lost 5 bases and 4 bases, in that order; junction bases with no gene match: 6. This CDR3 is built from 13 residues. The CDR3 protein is CSVLSGRGYEQYF. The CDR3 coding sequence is TGCAGCGTTCTTAGCGGGAGAGGTTACGAGCAGTACTTC.

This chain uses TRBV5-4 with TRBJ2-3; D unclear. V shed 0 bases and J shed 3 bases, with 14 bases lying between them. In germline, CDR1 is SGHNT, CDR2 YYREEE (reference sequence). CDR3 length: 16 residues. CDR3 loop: CASSLGPVEVTDTQYF. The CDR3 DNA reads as TGTGCCAGCAGCTTGGGCCCGGTAGAGGTAACAGATACGCAGTATTTT. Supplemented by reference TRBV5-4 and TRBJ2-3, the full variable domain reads ETGVTQSPTHLIKTRGQQVTLRCSSQSGHNTVSWYQQALGQGPQFIFQYYREEENGRGNFPPRFSGLQFPNYSSELNVNALELDDSALYLCASSLGPVEVTDTQYFGPGTRLTVL.

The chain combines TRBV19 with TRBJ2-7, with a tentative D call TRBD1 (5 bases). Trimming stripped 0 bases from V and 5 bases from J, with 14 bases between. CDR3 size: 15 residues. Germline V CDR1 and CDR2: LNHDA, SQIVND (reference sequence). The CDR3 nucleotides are TGTGCCAGTAGTATAGATAGTAACAGGAGAAACGAGCAGTACTTC. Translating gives CASSIDSNRRNEQYF.

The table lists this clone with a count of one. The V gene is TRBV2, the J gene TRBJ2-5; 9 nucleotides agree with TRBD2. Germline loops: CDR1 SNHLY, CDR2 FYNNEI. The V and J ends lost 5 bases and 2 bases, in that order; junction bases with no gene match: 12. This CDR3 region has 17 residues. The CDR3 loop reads CASSPPSGLASQETQYF. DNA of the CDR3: TGTGCCAGCAGTCCGCCTTCCGGACTAGCGTCACAAGAGACCCAGTACTTC.

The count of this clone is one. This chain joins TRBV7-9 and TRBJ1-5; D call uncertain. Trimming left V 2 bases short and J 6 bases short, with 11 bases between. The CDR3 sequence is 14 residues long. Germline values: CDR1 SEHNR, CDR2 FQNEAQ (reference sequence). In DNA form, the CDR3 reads TGTGCCAGCAGCTTAAACGGGGAGTTTCAGCCCCAGCATTTT. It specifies CASSLNGEFQPQHF. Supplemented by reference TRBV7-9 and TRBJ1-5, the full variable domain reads DTGVSQNPRHKITKRGQNVTFRCDPISEHNRLYWYRQTLGQGPEFLTYFQNEAQLEKSRLLSDRFSAERPKGSFSTLEIQRTEQGDSAMYLCASSLNGEFQPQHFGDGTRLSIL.

The CDR3 region has the DNA TGTGCCAGCAGCTTGGGGACCCCATCACCGGGACAGGGGGTCAGCTACGAGCAGTACTTC. This sequence encodes CASSLGTPSPGQGVSYEQYF. The chain uses TRBV7-3 and TRBJ2-7; 11 bases agree with TRBD1. The CDR3 has 20 residues. The germline V gene has CDR1 SGHTA and CDR2 FQGTGA. The V and J ends lost 3 bases and 3 bases, in that order; junction bases with no gene match: 19.